The rows below give T cell receptor beta chains drawn from one sample of a study of blood T cell repertoires in COVID-19. Here immunoSEQ multiplex PCR was the method, and the copy in TCRdb shows in-frame clones only, minus some. The table lists hundreds of thousands of clones, around 89% of them singletons. Input material: PBMCs or T cells enriched from blood (not recorded which). The receptors were gathered from a woman in her forties or fifties who had recovered from COVID-19. Both conserved end residues are part of each CDR3. D genes are given only for firm matches. Expanded clones are given a class, and other clones once, few, many or no size at all.

.,.,TRBV19,TRBJ1-2,TGTGCCAGTAGTGCGGGGTCTGAAGGCTACACCTTC,CASSAGSEGYTF
.,.,TRBV12-5,TRBJ1-1,TGTGCTAGTGCTAACAGGGAAACTGAAGCTTTCTTT,CASANRETEAFF
few,TRBD2,TRBV4-3,TRBJ2-3,TGCGCCAGCAGCCAAGAGAGACTAGCGGGAGAGGCAGATACGCAGTATTTT,CASSQERLAGEADTQYF
.,TRBD1,TRBV6-5,TRBJ1-1,TGTGCCAGCAGTTACGCGGACAGGGGTGAAGCTTTCTTT,CASSYADRGEAFF
few,.,TRBV6-7,TRBJ2-7,TGTGCCAGCAGTTACTCGCGGCGGAACTACTCCTACGAGCAGTACTTC,CASSYSRRNYSYEQYF
.,TRBD1,TRBV3-1/TRBV3-2,TRBJ1-2,TGTGCCAGCAGCCAAGGCCTAGGGACAGACTATGGCTACACCTTC,CASSQGLGTDYGYTF
.,TRBD2,TRBV15,TRBJ2-1,TGTGCCACCAGCAGGAGCGGGAGCTCCTACAATGAGCAGTTCTTC,CATSRSGSSYNEQFF
.,.,TRBV25-1,TRBJ1-1,TGTGCCAGCAGTGAGGGCGCAAGAGCTGAAGCTTTCTTT,CASSEGARAEAFF
.,.,TRBV3-1/TRBV3-2,TRBJ1-2,TGTGCCAGCAGCACCACACCCTATGGCTACACCTTC,CASSTTPYGYTF
.,TRBD2,TRBV19,TRBJ2-7,TGTGCCAGTAGTTTAGGACTAGGGTCCCACGAGCAGTACTTC,CASSLGLGSHEQYF
.,TRBD2,TRBV7-9,TRBJ2-1,TGTGCCAGCAGCAGTACCGGGACTAGCGAGTACAATGAGCAGTTCTTC,CASSSTGTSEYNEQFF
.,.,TRBV28,TRBJ1-2,TGTGCCAGCAGGGCCTGGCAGTGGGGCTACACCTTC,CASRAWQWGYTF
.,TRBD2,TRBV7-9,TRBJ2-1,TGTGCCAGCAGCCCGGGACTAGCGGGGAAGAGCTCCTACAATGAGCAGTTCTTC,CASSPGLAGKSSYNEQFF
.,.,TRBV30,TRBJ1-3,TGTGCCTGGAGTACAGGGTTTACGGGAAACACCATATATTTT,CAWSTGFTGNTIYF
.,TRBD2,TRBV9,TRBJ2-7,TGTGCCAGCAGCGTAGGTCTAGCGGGAGCCTACGAGCAGTACTTC,CASSVGLAGAYEQYF
.,TRBD1,TRBV5-6,TRBJ2-7,TGTGCCAGCAGTCAGGACAGGGTGGAAGGGTACGAGCAGTACTTC,CASSQDRVEGYEQYF
.,TRBD2,TRBV6-2/TRBV6-3,TRBJ2-1,TGTGCCAGCAGTTACTCCTCATCGGTTAGCGGGTATAGCTCCTACAATGAGCAGTTCTTC,CASSYSSSVSGYSSYNEQFF
.,.,TRBV15,TRBJ2-6,TGTGCCACCAGCAGAGAGGGTGGGGCCGGGGCCAACGTCCTGACTTTC,CATSREGGAGANVLTF
.,TRBD2,TRBV7-8,TRBJ2-1,TGTGCCAGCAGCGAGGGACTAGCGGGAGTTTTTGAGCAGTTCTTC,CASSEGLAGVFEQFF
.,.,TRBV9,TRBJ1-4,TGTGCCAGCAGCGGCACACAGGGAATTGAAAAACTGTTTTTT,CASSGTQGIEKLFF
.,.,TRBV7-9,TRBJ1-1,TGTGCCAGCACTGTGGGGGGTATGAACACTGAAGCTTTCTTT,CASTVGGMNTEAFF
.,TRBD1,TRBV6-2/TRBV6-3,TRBJ1-2,TGTGCCAGCAGTGCGCGACAGGGCAATCGGTATGGCTACACCTTC,CASSARQGNRYGYTF
.,TRBD1,TRBV28,TRBJ1-6,TGTGCCAGCAGTTCGGACAGGAGAAATTCACCCCTCCACTTT,CASSSDRRNSPLHF
once,TRBD1,TRBV6-5,TRBJ1-1,TGTGCCAGCAGCCCAACAGGGGTTACTGAAGCTTTCTTT,CASSPTGVTEAFF
.,.,TRBV14,TRBJ1-1,TGTGCCAGCAGCCAAAAGGGTTCAGCGGGGGTTGAAGCTTTCTTT,CASSQKGSAGVEAFF
.,TRBD1,TRBV7-9,TRBJ1-5,TGTGCCAGCAGCTTAGGGACAGGGGTGAACCAGCCCCAGCATTTT,CASSLGTGVNQPQHF
.,TRBD1,TRBV6-2/TRBV6-3,TRBJ1-5,TGTGCCAGCAGTTACTTCGGGACAGGGGATAATCAGCCCCAGCATTTT,CASSYFGTGDNQPQHF
.,TRBD1,TRBV9,TRBJ1-3,TGTGCCAGCAGCGTTGAGACAGGGGGGATTGGAAACACCATATATTTT,CASSVETGGIGNTIYF
.,.,TRBV21-1,TRBJ1-5,.,CASSKVWGLGIQPQHF
.,TRBD1,TRBV28,TRBJ1-5,TGTGCCAGCAGCCTGACAGGGTTCGATCAGCCCCAGCATTTT,CASSLTGFDQPQHF
.,TRBD1,TRBV7-9,TRBJ1-1,TGTGCCAGCAGCAAAGGACAGGGGAGCATGAACACTGAAGCTTTCTTT,CASSKGQGSMNTEAFF
.,TRBD1,TRBV30,TRBJ1-1,TGTGCCTGGAGTGCTAGACAGGGGATTAGCGCTGAAGCTTTCTTT,CAWSARQGISAEAFF
.,.,TRBV7-2,TRBJ2-2,TGTGCCAGCAGCATAGGCAGGGTTTACACCGGGGAGCTGTTTTTT,CASSIGRVYTGELFF
.,.,TRBV24-1,TRBJ2-5,TGTGCCACCAGTGATTTGCAAAGGGGTGGTGAGACCCAGTACTTC,CATSDLQRGGETQYF
.,TRBD2,TRBV9,TRBJ2-1,TGTGCCAGCAGCGTAAGCGGGAGGGCCAGTAATGAGCAGTTCTTC,CASSVSGRASNEQFF
.,.,TRBV5-1,TRBJ2-2,TGCGCCAGCAGTCCGACTCCAGGGATCTCCGGGGAGCTGTTTTTT,CASSPTPGISGELFF
.,TRBD1,TRBV11-2,TRBJ1-2,TGTGCCAGCAGCCCCGGAGCGGTTGGTCAGGGGGGCTATGGCTACACCTTC,CASSPGAVGQGGYGYTF
once,TRBD2,TRBV28,TRBJ2-1,TGTGCCAGCAGTCCCGTCGGGCAACCTAGCGGGAGCAATGAGCAGTTCTTC,CASSPVGQPSGSNEQFF
.,.,TRBV18,TRBJ2-3,TGTGCCAGCTCACCCCCACTGGGGAGGACAGATACGCAGTATTTT,CASSPPLGRTDTQYF
once,TRBD2,TRBV9,TRBJ2-5,TGTGCCAGCAGCGAACCGGGACTAGCGGGAGGAGAGACCCAGTACTTC,CASSEPGLAGGETQYF